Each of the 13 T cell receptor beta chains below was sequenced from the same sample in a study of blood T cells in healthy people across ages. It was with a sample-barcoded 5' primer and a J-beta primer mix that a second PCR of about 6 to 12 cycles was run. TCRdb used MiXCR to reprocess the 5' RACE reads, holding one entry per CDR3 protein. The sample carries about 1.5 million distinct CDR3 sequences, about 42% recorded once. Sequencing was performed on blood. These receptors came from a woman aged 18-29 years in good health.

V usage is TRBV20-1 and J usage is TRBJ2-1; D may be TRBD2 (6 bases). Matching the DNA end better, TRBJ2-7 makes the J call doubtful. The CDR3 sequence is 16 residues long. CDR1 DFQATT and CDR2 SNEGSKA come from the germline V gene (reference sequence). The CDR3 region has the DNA TGCAGTGCTAGAGATCCCCCTAGCGACCTATACAATGAGCAGTACTTC. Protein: CSARDPPSDLYNEQYF.

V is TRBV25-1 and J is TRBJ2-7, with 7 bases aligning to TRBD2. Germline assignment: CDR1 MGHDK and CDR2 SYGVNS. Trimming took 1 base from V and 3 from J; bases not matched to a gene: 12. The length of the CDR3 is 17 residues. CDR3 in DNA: TGTGCCAGCAGTGAATCGAGGCGGGGGACCCACCGCTACGAGCAGTACTTC. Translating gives CASSESRRGTHRYEQYF.

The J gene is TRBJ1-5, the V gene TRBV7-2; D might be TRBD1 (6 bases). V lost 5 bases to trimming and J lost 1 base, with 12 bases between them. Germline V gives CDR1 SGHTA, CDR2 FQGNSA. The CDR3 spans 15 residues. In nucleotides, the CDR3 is TGTGCCAGCAGCCCAGACAGGCGGAGCAATCAGCCCCAGCATTTT. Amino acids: CASSPDRRSNQPQHF.

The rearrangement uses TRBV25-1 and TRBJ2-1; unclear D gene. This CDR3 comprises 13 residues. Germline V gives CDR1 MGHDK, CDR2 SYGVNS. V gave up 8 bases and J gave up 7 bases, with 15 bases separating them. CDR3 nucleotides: TGTGCCAGCGGTCCCGGCCCTGGGAATGAGCAGTTCTTC. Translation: CASGPGPGNEQFF.

As DNA, the CDR3 is TGTGCCAGCAGTTTATTCGGCCCGAGGGGGGATGGCTACACCTTC. Translation: CASSLFGPRGDGYTF. The chain joins TRBV27 to TRBJ1-2; perhaps TRBD1 as D (6 bases). Trimming removed 1 base from V and 6 bases from J, with 15 bases in between. CDR3 length: 15 amino acids. Looked up from germline, CDR1 is MNHEY and CDR2 is SMNVEV (reference sequence).

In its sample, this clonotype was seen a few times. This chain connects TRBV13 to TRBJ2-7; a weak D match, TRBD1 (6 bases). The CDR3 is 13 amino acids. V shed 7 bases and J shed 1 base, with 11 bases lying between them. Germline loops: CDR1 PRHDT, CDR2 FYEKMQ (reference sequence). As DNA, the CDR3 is TGTGCCAGCACACAGGGAAGGTCCTACGAGCAGTACTTC. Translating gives CASTQGRSYEQYF.

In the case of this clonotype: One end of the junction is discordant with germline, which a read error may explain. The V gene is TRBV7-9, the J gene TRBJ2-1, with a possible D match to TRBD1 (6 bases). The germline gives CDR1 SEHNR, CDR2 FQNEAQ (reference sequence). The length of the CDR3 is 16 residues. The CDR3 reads CANSSGQFASYNEQFF. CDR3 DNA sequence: TGTGCCAACAGCTCCGGACAGTTCGCCTCCTACAATGAGCAGTTCTTC.

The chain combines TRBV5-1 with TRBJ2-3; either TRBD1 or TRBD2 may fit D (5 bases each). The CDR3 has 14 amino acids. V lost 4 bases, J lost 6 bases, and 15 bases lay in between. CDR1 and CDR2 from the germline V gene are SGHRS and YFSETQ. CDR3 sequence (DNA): TGCGCCAGCAGCCCGATTGTCGGGACGGATACGCAGTATTTT. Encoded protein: CASSPIVGTDTQYF.

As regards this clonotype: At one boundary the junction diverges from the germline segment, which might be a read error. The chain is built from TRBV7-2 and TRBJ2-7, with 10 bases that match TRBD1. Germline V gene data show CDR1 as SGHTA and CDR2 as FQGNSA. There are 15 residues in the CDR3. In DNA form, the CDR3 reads TGTGCCGGCAGTACACGGACAGGGGGCTCCTACGAGCAGTACTTC. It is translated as CAGSTRTGGSYEQYF.

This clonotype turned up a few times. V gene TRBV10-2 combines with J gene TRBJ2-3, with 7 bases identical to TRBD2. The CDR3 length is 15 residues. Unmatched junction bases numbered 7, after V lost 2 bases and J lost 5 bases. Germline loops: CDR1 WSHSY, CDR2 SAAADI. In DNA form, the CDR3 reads TGCGCCAGCAGTGAGATTGTGGGAGGGGTAGATACGCAGTATTTT. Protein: CASSEIVGGVDTQYF.

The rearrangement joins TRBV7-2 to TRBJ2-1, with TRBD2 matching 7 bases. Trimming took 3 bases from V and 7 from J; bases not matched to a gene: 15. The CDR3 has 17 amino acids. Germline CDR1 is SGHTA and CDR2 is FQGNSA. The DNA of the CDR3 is TGTGCCAGCAGCTTTCCGACTAGCTGGGGGGAAATAAATGAGCAGTTCTTC. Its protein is CASSFPTSWGEINEQFF.

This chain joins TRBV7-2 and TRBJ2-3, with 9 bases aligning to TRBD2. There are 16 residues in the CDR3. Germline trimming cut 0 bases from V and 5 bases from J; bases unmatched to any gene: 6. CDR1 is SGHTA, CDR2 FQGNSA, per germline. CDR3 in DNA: TGTGCCAGCAGCTTAGCGTCAGCGGGGGGTGGAGATACGCAGTATTTT. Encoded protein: CASSLASAGGGDTQYF. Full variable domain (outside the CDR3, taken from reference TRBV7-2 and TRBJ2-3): GAGVSQSPSNKVTEKGKDVELRCDPISGHTALYWYRQSLGQGLEFLIYFQGNSAPDKSGLPSDRFSAERTGGSVSTLTIQRTQQEDSAVYLCASSLASAGGGDTQYFGPGTRLTVL.

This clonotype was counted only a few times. The CDR3 DNA follows: TGCAGCGGGGACTGGTCGGATACGCAGTATTTT. Its protein product is CSGDWSDTQYF. This sequence joins TRBV29-1 and TRBJ2-3; D is possibly TRBD2 (6 bases). V lost 7 bases to trimming and J lost 6 bases, with 11 bases between them. This CDR3 has 11 residues. Germline loops: CDR1 SQVTM, CDR2 ANQGSEA.